This T cell receptor (beta chain) comes out of a study of blood T cell repertoires in COVID-19. Original handling: Counts of nucleated cells, estimated from reference gene primer amplification, were obtained. TCRdb's table, derived via immunoSEQ multiplex PCR, lists solely in-frame clones and lacks some. That table supplies the V and J calls and clone size; D and trimming were determined from the DNA. This table holds about 170,000 clones, more than 80% found once. The germline V gene encodes CDR1 KGHSH and CDR2 LQKENI. The CDR3 spans 17 residues. After removal of 0 bases from V and 4 bases from J, the junction contained 6 bases not matched to a gene.

The clonotype was recovered from a man aged 50-59 years who had recovered from COVID-19. V usage is TRBV18 and J usage is TRBJ2-3; 11 nucleotides agree with TRBD2. The sample taken for sequencing was PBMCs or T cells enriched from blood (not recorded which). Here the CDR3 reads CASSPPVVAGGPDTQYF. The CDR3 region has the DNA TGTGCCAGCTCACCACCGGTGGTAGCGGGGGGGCCAGATACGCAGTATTTT.